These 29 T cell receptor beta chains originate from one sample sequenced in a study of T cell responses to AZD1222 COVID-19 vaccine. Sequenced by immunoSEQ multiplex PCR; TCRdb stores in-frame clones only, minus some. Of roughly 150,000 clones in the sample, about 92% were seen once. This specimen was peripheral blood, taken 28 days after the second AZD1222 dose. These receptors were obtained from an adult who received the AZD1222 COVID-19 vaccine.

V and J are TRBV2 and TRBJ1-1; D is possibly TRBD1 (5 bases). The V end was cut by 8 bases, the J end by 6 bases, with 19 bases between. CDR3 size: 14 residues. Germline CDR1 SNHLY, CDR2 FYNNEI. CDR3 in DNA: TGTGCCAGCGCCGGGCCCGCCCGGGGGGCTGAAGCTTTCTTT. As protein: CASAGPARGAEAFF.

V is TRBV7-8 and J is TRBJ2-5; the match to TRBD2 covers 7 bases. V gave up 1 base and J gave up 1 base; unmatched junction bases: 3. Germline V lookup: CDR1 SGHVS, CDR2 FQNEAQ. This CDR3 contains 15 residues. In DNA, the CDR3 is TGTGCCAGCAGCTTAGGCCTAGCGGTCCAAGAGACCCAGTACTTC. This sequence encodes CASSLGLAVQETQYF.

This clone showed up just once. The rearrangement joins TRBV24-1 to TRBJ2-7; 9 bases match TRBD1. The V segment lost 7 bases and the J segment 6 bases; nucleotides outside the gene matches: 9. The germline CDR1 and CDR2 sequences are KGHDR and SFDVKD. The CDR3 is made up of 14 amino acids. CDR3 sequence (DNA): TGTGCCACCAGCGCCGGACAGGGGCCGCGCGAGCAGTACTTC. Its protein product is CATSAGQGPREQYF.

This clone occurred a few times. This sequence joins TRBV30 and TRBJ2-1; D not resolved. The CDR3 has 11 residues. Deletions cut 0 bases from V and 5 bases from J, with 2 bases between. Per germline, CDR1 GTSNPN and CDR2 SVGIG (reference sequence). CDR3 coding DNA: TGTGCCTGGAGTGTAAACAATGAGCAGTTCTTC. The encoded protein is CAWSVNNEQFF.

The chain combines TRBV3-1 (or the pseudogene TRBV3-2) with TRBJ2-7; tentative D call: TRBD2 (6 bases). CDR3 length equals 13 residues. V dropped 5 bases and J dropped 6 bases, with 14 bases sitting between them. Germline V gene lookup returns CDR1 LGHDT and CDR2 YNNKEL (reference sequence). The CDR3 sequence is CASSYGLFGEQYF. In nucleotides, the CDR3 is TGTGCCAGCAGCTACGGACTATTCGGCGAGCAGTACTTC.

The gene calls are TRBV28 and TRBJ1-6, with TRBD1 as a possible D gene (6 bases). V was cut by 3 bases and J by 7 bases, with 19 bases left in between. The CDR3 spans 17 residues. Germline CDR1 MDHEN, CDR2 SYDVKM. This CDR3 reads CASSFIAGDRGNSPLHF. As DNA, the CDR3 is TGTGCCAGCAGTTTTATTGCGGGGGATAGGGGGAATTCACCCCTCCACTTT.

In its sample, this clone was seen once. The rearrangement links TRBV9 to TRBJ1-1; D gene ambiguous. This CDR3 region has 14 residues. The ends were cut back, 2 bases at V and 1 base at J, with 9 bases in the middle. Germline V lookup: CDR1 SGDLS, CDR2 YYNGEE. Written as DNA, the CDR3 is TGTGCCAGCAGCGTGACCCCAGAGAACACTGAAGCTTTCTTT. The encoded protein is CASSVTPENTEAFF.

The CDR3 nucleotides read TGTGCCAGCATTTACAGGGATACGTATAATTCACCCCTCCACTTT. Amino acid sequence: CASIYRDTYNSPLHF. This chain links TRBV14 with TRBJ1-6, with a possible D match to TRBD1 (6 bases). V was shortened by 7 bases and J by 4 bases, with 14 bases between the two germline ends. Germline V gene lookup returns CDR1 SGHDN and CDR2 FVKESK. The CDR3 sequence is 15 residues long.

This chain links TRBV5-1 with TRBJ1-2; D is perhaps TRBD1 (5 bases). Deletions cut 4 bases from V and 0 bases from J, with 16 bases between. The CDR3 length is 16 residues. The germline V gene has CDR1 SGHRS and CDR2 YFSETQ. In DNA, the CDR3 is TGCGCCAGCAGCCCGCCGGGGCAAAACACTAACTATGGCTACACCTTC. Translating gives CASSPPGQNTNYGYTF. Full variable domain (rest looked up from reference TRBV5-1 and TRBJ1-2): KAGVTQTPRYLIKTRGQQVTLSCSPISGHRSVSWYQQTPGQGLQFLFEYFSETQRNKGNFPGRFSGRQFSNSRSEMNVSTLELGDSALYLCASSPPGQNTNYGYTFGSGTRLTVV.

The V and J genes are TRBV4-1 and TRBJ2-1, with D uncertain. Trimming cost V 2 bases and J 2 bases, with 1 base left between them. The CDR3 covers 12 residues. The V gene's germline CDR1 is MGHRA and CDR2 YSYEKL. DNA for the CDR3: TGCGCCAGCAGCCAAACCTACAATGAGCAGTTCTTC. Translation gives CASSQTYNEQFF.

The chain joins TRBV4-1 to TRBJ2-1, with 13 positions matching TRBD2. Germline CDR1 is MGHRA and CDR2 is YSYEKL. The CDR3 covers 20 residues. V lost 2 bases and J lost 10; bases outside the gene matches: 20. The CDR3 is CASSQRTSGSPSAFTGEQFF. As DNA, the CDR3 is TGCGCCAGCAGCCAAAGGACTAGCGGGAGTCCCTCCGCCTTTACAGGGGAGCAGTTCTTC.

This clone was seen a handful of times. CDR3: CASSVWSSPSRSGYTF. The CDR3 DNA reads as TGTGCCAGCAGCGTATGGTCCAGCCCTTCCCGGTCCGGCTACACCTTC. The V gene is TRBV9, the J gene TRBJ1-2; the D is unclear. This CDR3 is built from 16 residues. Germline CDR1 and CDR2: SGDLS and YYNGEE. The V end was cut by 1 base, the J end by 8 bases, with 21 bases between. Full variable domain (rest looked up from reference TRBV9 and TRBJ1-2): DSGVTQTPKHLITATGQRVTLRCSPRSGDLSVYWYQQSLDQGLQFLIQYYNGEERAKGNILERFSAQQFPDLHSELNLSSLELGDSALYFCASSVWSSPSRSGYTFGSGTRLTVV.

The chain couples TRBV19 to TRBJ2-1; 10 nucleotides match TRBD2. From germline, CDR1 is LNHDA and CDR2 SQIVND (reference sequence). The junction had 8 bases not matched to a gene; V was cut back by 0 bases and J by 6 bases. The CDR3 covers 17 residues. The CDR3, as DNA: TGTGCCAGTAGTATAGATCAGTCTAGCGGGAGCTCCAATGAGCAGTTCTTC. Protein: CASSIDQSSGSSNEQFF.

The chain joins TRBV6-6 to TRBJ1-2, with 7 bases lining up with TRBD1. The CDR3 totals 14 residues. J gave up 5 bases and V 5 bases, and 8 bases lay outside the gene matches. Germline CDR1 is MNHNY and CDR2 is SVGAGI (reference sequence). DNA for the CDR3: TGTGCCAGCAGTGGCCGGGACAGAGAGTATGGCTACACCTTC. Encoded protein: CASSGRDREYGYTF.

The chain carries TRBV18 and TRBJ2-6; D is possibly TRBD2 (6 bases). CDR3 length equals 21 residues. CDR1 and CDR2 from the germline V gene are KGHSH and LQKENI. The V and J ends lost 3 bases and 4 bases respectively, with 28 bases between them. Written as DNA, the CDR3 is TGTGCCAGCTCACCCCCCACCGGAGGGATGAGTACGGGTTTGGGGGCCAACGTCCTGACTTTC. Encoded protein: CASSPPTGGMSTGLGANVLTF.

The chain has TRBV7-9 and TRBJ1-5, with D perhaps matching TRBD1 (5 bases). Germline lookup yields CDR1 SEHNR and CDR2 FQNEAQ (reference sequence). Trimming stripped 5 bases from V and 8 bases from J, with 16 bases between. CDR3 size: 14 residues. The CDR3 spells CASSRGGRGEPQHF. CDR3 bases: TGTGCCAGCAGCCGTGGGGGGAGGGGAGAGCCCCAGCATTTT.

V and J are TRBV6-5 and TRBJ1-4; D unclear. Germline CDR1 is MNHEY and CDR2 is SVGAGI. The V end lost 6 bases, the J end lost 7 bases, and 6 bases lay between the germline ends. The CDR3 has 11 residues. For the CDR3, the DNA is TGTGCCAGCAGCCTGGTTGAAAAACTGTTTTTT. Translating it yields CASSLVEKLFF.

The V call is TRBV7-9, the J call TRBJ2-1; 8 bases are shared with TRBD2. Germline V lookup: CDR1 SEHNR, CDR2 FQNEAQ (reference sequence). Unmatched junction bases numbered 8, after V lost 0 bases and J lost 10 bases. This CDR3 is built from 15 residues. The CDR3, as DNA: TGTGCCAGCAGCTTAGCCACTAGCGGCTATTTAGAGCAGTTCTTC. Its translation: CASSLATSGYLEQFF.

This CDR3 reads CASSFAQQETQYF. CDR3 nucleotides: TGTGCCAGCAGTTTCGCGCAGCAAGAGACCCAGTACTTC. The chain joins TRBV27 to TRBJ2-5; D is ambiguous. With 3 bases removed from V and 2 bases from J, the gap between germline ends came to 7 bases. This CDR3 has 13 residues. The germline CDR1 and CDR2 sequences are MNHEY and SMNVEV (reference sequence).

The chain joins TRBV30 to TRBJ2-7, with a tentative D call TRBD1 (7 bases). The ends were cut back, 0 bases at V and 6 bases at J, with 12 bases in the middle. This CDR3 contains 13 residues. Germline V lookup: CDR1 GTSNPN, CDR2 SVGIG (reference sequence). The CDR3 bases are TGTGCCTGGAGTGTTGGAGGGGGCTCCGAGCAGTACTTC. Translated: CAWSVGGGSEQYF.

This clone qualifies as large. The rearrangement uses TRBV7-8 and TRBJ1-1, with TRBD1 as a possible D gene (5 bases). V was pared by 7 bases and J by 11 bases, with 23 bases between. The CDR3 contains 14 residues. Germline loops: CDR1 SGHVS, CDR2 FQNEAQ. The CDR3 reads CASTSGLPEAGAFF. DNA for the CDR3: TGTGCCAGCACCTCGGGACTACCCGAAGCGGGGGCTTTCTTT.

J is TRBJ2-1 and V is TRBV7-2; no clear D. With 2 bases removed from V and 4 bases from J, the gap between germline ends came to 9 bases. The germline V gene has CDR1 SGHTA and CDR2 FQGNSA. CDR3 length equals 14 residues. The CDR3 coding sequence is TGTGCCAGCAGCTTAAGGACGGATTACAATGAGCAGTTCTTC. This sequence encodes CASSLRTDYNEQFF.

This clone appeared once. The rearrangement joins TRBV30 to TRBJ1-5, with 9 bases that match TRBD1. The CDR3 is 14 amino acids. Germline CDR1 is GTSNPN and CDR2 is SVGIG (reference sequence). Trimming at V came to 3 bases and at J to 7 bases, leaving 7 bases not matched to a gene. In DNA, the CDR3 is TGTGCCTGGAGCCCGACAGGGGGAAGGCAGCCCCAGCATTTT. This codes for CAWSPTGGRQPQHF.

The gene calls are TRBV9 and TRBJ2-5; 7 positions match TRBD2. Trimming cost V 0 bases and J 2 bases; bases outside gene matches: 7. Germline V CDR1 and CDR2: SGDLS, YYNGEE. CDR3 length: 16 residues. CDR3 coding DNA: TGTGCCAGCAGCGTAGCGGCGGGAGAGGTTCAAGAGACCCAGTACTTC. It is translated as CASSVAAGEVQETQYF.

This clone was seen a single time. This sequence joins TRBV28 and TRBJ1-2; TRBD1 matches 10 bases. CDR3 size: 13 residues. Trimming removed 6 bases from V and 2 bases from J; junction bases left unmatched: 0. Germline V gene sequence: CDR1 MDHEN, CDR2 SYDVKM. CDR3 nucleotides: TGTGCCAGCAGGGGACAGGGGAACTATGGCTACACCTTC. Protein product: CASRGQGNYGYTF.

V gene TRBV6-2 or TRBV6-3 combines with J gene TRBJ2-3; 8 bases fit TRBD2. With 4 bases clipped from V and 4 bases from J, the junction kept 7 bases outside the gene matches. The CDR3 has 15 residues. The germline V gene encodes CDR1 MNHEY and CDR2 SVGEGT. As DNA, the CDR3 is TGTGCCAGCAGTTCCGGGACTAGACTGGCAGATACGCAGTATTTT. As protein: CASSSGTRLADTQYF.

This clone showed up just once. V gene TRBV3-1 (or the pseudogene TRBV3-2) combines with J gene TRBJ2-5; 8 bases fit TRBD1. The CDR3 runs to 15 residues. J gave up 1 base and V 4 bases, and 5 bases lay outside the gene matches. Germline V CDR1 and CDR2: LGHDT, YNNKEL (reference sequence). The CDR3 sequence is CASSPYRGFQETQYF. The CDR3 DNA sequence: TGTGCCAGCAGCCCCTACAGGGGGTTCCAAGAGACCCAGTACTTC.

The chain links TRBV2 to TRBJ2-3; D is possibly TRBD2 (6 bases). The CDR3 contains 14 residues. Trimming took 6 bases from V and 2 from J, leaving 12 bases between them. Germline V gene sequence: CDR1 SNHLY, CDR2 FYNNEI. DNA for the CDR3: TGTGCCAGCAGACCCGGACTATTCACAGATACGCAGTATTTT. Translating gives CASRPGLFTDTQYF.

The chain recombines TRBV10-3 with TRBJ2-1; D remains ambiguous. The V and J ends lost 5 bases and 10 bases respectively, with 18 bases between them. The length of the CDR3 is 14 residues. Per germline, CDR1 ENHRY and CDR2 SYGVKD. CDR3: CAISSKAFGKEQFF. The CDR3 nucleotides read TGTGCCATCAGTAGCAAGGCCTTCGGCAAGGAGCAGTTCTTC.